This TCR beta chain was captured in a study of CD8+ T cells in alopecia areata (dated by TCRdb to about 2018). Study-level background: Treated patients were enrolled in an open-label pilot trial of oral tofacitinib, 5 to 10 mg twice daily, for moderate-to-severe alopecia areata. Tofacitinib was given for 6 to 18 months, followed by 6 months of follow-up off drug to assess delayed response and recurrence. In treated patients, disease severity was measured using the SALT score, which gives the percentage of scalp surface area affected. To study T cell clonal expansion in alopecia areata, the researchers applied high-throughput TCRbeta sequencing to both the C3H/HeJ mouse model and human patients. On the human side, TCRbeta sequencing was run on scalp tissue and on sorted CD4+ and CD8+ peripheral blood T cells from healthy controls and from alopecia areata patients with either patchy or totalis/universalis disease. Tofacitinib-treated patients had biopsies at baseline and at 4 and 24 weeks of treatment, with a later scalp biopsy in several patients. Clonality in the scalp was compared among normal scalp (n=4), patchy alopecia areata scalp (n=8), and alopecia totalis/universalis scalp (n=8). RNA was obtained with the PAXgene miRNA kit for fixed scalp, the miRNeasy kit for PBMCs, and the RNeasy kit for mouse skin. immunoSEQ multiplex PCR using 35 Vbeta forward primers and 13 Jbeta reverse primers was used to amplify TCRbeta CDR3 regions. Overall results and qualifications from the work: Higher clonality and more expanded CD8+ clones were observed in lesional scalp than in normal scalp, particularly in alopecia totalis/universalis, a finding suggestive of antigenic drive. Because the treated cohort was small and had just a single nonresponder, larger studies are needed to establish links between baseline CD8+ expansion and response. TCR sequences shared between patients were less clear than in mice, possibly partly because of HLA diversity in the patient population. Tofacitinib significantly lowered scalp clonality and the number of expanded CD8+ clones among the top 100 scalp clones. During tofacitinib treatment, many expanded lesional clones remained in scalp and blood, and this persistence may partly explain relapse after treatment is stopped. Scalp TCR repertoire analysis is complicated because resident alphabeta T cells in normal human skin are also sequenced, whereas mouse skin is dominated by gammadelta T cells.

The V end gives up 6 bases and the J end 5 bases, leaving 3 bases in the junction not matched to a gene. From cysteine to phenylalanine, the CDR3 is 14 amino acids long. Only the CDR3 region is kept as DNA, spanning 42 bases read in frame from base 1. CDR1 LNHDA and CDR2 SQIVND are derived from the germline V gene (reference sequence). Concerning this clone itself: It lacks a known antigen. Base qualities are not recorded, but no much larger clone differs from it by a single base.

Libraries were made using the immunoSEQ multiplex PCR assay. RNA was extracted from all samples and reverse transcribed into cDNA, which served as template for TCR sequencing. SuperScript III was used to make first-strand cDNA, primed with a 2:1 mix of oligo-dT and random hexamers. A synthetic immune receptor repertoire was used to assess amplification bias, and residual bias was removed computationally. Under the source paper's analysis protocol: Raw reads were preprocessed to remove errors, and CDR3 was defined by IMGT conventions from the conserved cysteine to phenylalanine. Clonality was computed as 1 minus the Shannon entropy, with the entropy normalized by log2 of the number of productive unique TCRs. CD4 or CD8 identity of scalp clones was inferred by cross-referencing scalp TCRbeta sequences with sorted blood CD4 and CD8 repertoires. As stored in TCRdb, this immuneACCESS dataset retains in-frame rearrangements with V and J assigned. A fraction of the clones does not appear; measured against another copy, unresolved V genes explain less than half of the discrepancy, and the remainder lacks a known reason. V, J and clone size derive from that table, while D and trimming were established from the DNA sequence. In all, the sample holds roughly 73,000 clones, and 29% of those were seen once. The top ten clones comprise 15% of the sample.

The label giving this sample's time point can be read as: more than three weeks on oral tofacitinib. In the paper's terms, the treatment or condition label means: oral pan-JAK inhibitor, 5-10 mg twice daily. From alopecia areata patients, peripheral blood was collected along with lesional scalp punch biopsies. PBMCs were isolated by density centrifugation and stained for CD3, CD4 and CD8, and CD4+ and CD8+ T cells were sorted on a FACSAria. The specimen comprised CD8+ T cells sorted from blood, sampled at week 4, from a patient treated with tofacitinib. The chain couples TRBV19 to TRBJ2-1; 11 central nucleotides agree with TRBD2. This receptor was obtained from a human donor with alopecia areata. The DNA sequence is given as TGTGCCAGTAGAACTAGCGGGAGAGACAATGAGCAGTTCTTC. It codes for CASRTSGRDNEQFF.